Only a few counts were recorded for the clone carrying this TCR beta chain. The target antigen is unknown. MiXCR, applied by TCRdb to the RT-PCR reads, yields one record per CDR3 protein. The sample shows a few hundred thousand distinct CDR3 sequences, roughly 15% of them seen only once. The data originate from a study of response to subunit inactivated influenza vaccine. Findings and caveats of the study: The authors proposed limited new T cell recruitment per seasonal influenza vaccination.

CDR1 and CDR2 from the germline V gene are KGHDR and SFDVKD. Trimming took 9 bases from V and 3 from J, leaving 17 bases between them. CDR3 length equals 15 residues. The receptor's source is a man aged 50 to 60 who received an inactivated influenza vaccine. The chain recombines TRBV24-1 with TRBJ1-5, with D possibly being TRBD1 (5 bases). Sequencing used PBMCs from blood, obtained 11 to 12 days after vaccination. The CDR3 nucleotides read TGTGCCACCGGGGGGACTGGCAGGGACAATCAGCCCCAGCATTTT. Translating it yields CATGGTGRDNQPQHF.